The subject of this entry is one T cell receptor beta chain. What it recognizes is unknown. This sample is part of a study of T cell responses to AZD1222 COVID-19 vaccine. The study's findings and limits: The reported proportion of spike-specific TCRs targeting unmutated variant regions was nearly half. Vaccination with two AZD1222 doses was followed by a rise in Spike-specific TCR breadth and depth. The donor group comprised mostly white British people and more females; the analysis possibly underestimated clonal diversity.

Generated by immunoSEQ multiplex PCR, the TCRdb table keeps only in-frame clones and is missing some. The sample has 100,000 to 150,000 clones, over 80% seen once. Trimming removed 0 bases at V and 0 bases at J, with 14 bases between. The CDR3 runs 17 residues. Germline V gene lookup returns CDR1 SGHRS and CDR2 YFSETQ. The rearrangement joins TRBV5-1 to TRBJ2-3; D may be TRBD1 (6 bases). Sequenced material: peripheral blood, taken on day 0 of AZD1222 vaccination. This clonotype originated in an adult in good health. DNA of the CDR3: TGCGCCAGCAGCTTGGAAGGACAGTCTCCTAGCACAGATACGCAGTATTTT. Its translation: CASSLEGQSPSTDTQYF.